One sample yielded the 27 T cell receptor beta chains listed below, sequenced in a study of CD8 T cells in Susac syndrome. cDNA came from roughly 0.53 to 1 ug RNA primed by random hexamers. TCRdb reanalysed the immunoSEQ multiplex PCR reads using MiXCR and keeps one entry per CDR3 protein. This sample has a few hundred thousand distinct CDR3 sequences, with approximately 85% found just once. What was sequenced was CD8+ T cells from PBMCs. Every receptor here comes from a human donor with multiple sclerosis.

The gene calls are TRBV9 and TRBJ1-2, with 10 bases matching TRBD1. The trim removed 5 bases at V and 8 bases at J, leaving 12 bases unmatched. Germline CDR1 and CDR2: SGDLS and YYNGEE. The CDR3 is 15 residues long. The CDR3 reads CASSQNRQGAVGYTF. The CDR3 nucleotides are TGTGCCAGCAGTCAAAATCGACAGGGGGCTGTGGGCTACACCTTC.

V gene TRBV3-1 combines with J gene TRBJ1-1, with no clear D. Germline CDR1 LGHDT, CDR2 YNNKEL (reference sequence). Trimming stripped 4 bases from V and 4 bases from J, with 13 bases between. The CDR3 extends over 14 amino acids. The CDR3 DNA follows: TGTGCCAGCAGCCCCCGGTCTACCGGCACTGAAGCTTTCTTT. Translation: CASSPRSTGTEAFF.

The chain couples TRBV3-1 to TRBJ1-1, with a possible D match to TRBD1 (5 bases). Trimming shortened V by 0 bases and J by 5 bases, and 19 bases separated the two germline ends. Germline V gene lookup returns CDR1 LGHDT and CDR2 YNNKEL (reference sequence). This CDR3 is built from 17 residues. CDR3 coding DNA: TGTGCCAGCAGCCAAGATTTAGGGGCCCGGGAGAATACTGAAGCTTTCTTT. Residues: CASSQDLGARENTEAFF.

This chain links TRBV5-1 with TRBJ2-2; TRBD2 is a possible D gene (6 bases). Per the germline V gene, CDR1 is SGHRS and CDR2 is YFSETQ. Trimming shortened V by 0 bases and J by 6 bases, and 12 bases separated the two germline ends. The CDR3 is 15 amino acids. DNA of the CDR3: TGCGCCAGCAGCTTGGACGGCGGAGGGGCCGGGGAGCTGTTTTTT. Its translation is CASSLDGGGAGELFF.

The rearrangement uses TRBV5-1 and TRBJ2-3; no clear D. Germline lookup yields CDR1 SGHRS and CDR2 YFSETQ. The CDR3 has 17 amino acids. V was pared by 4 bases and J by 2 bases, with 20 bases between. CDR3 in DNA: TGCGCCAGCAGCGTAACCCCAGTGGGTGGGGACACAGATACGCAGTATTTT. Translation: CASSVTPVGGDTDTQYF.

The rearrangement uses TRBV30 and TRBJ2-2; no reliable D call. The CDR3 runs 14 residues. Germline CDR1 is GTSNPN and CDR2 is SVGIG (reference sequence). Trimming took 2 bases from V and 0 from J, leaving 7 bases between them. In nucleotides, the CDR3 is TGTGCCTGGAGTTATGGGACGAACACCGGGGAGCTGTTTTTT. The encoded protein is CAWSYGTNTGELFF. Complete variable domain (other parts from reference TRBV30 and TRBJ2-2): SQTIHQWPATLVQPVGSPLSLECTVEGTSNPNLYWYRQAAGRGLQLLFYSVGIGQISSEVPQNLSASRPQDRQFILSSKKLLLSDSGFYLCAWSYGTNTGELFFGEGSRLTVL.

The chain carries TRBV29-1 and TRBJ2-7; D unclear. Trimming pared 4 bases from V and 4 bases from J, leaving 14 bases between. CDR1 and CDR2 from the germline V gene are SQVTM and ANQGSEA. This CDR3 spans 13 amino acids. CDR3 DNA: TGCAGCGTTGGTGGGCAGCCTCCTTACGAGCAGTACTTC. This codes for CSVGGQPPYEQYF.

The chain is built from TRBV7-8 and TRBJ2-2, with 12 bases fitting TRBD2. Germline CDR1 is SGHVS and CDR2 is FQNEAQ. With V trimmed by 5 bases and J by 1 base, 2 bases remained unmatched. The CDR3 contains 16 residues. CDR3 coding DNA: TGTGCCAGCAGCGCGACTAGCGGGAGGAACACCGGGGAGCTGTTTTTT. It specifies CASSATSGRNTGELFF.

This clonotype is a singleton in its sample. V gene TRBV2 combines with J gene TRBJ2-7; D unclear. Germline V gene sequence: CDR1 SNHLY, CDR2 FYNNEI. CDR3 length equals 13 residues. V lost 2 bases and J lost 4, with 9 bases in between. CDR3 region: CASSENSPYEQYF. CDR3 DNA: TGTGCCAGCAGTGAAAACAGCCCTTACGAGCAGTACTTC. The variable domain in full, with the rest retrieved from reference TRBV2 and TRBJ2-7, is EPEVTQTPSHQVTQMGQEVILRCVPISNHLYFYWYRQILGQKVEFLVSFYNNEISEKSEIFDDQFSVERPDGSNFTLKIRSTKLEDSAMYFCASSENSPYEQYFGPGTRLTVT.

The chain employs TRBV7-9 and TRBJ2-7; 7 nucleotides agree with TRBD2. Germline values: CDR1 SEHNR, CDR2 FQNEAQ (reference sequence). V shed 4 bases, J shed 0 bases, and the junction held 12 bases outside the gene matches. This CDR3 region has 17 residues. This CDR3 reads CASSSNRDYASSYEQYF. In DNA, the CDR3 is TGTGCCAGCAGCTCGAACCGGGACTACGCGAGCTCCTACGAGCAGTACTTC.

The genes are TRBV2 and TRBJ1-5; unclear D gene. The ends were cut back, 3 bases at V and 0 bases at J, with 6 bases in the middle. CDR1 and CDR2 (germline): SNHLY, FYNNEI. This CDR3 region has 14 residues. CDR3 coding DNA: TGTGCCAGCAGTGACGCGTATAGCAATCAGCCCCAGCATTTT. Encoded protein: CASSDAYSNQPQHF.

The chain combines TRBV3-1 with TRBJ2-3, with D perhaps TRBD2 (6 bases). V lost 2 bases and J lost 0, with 9 bases in between. Germline V gives CDR1 LGHDT, CDR2 YNNKEL (reference sequence). This CDR3 region has 15 residues. CDR3 region: CASSQTGTSTDTQYF. CDR3 DNA sequence: TGTGCCAGCAGCCAAACCGGGACTAGCACAGATACGCAGTATTTT.

This clonotype was seen just once. The chain employs TRBV4-1 and TRBJ1-3, with a tentative D call TRBD1 (6 bases). This CDR3 has 16 residues. Trimming removed 0 bases from V and 1 base from J, with 10 bases in between. Looked up from germline, CDR1 is MGHRA and CDR2 is YSYEKL. CDR3 DNA sequence: TGCGCCAGCAGCCAAGATCGCGGACAGTCTGGAAACACCATATATTTT. The encoded protein is CASSQDRGQSGNTIYF.

V usage is TRBV29-1 and J usage is TRBJ1-1; tentative D call: TRBD1 (6 bases). Germline V gene data show CDR1 as SQVTM and CDR2 as ANQGSEA. This CDR3 comprises 13 residues. V lost 7 bases and J 3 bases, leaving 15 bases between the germline ends. The CDR3 protein is CSGAGGQDTEAFF. CDR3 bases: TGCAGCGGGGCCGGGGGACAAGACACTGAAGCTTTCTTT.

J is TRBJ2-7 and V is TRBV6-1, with TRBD1 matching 9 bases. The ends lost 9 bases at V and 6 bases at J; junction bases unmatched: 15. This CDR3 has 15 residues. Germline V CDR1 and CDR2: MNHNS, SASEGT. This CDR3 is CASPSLQGAMSEQYF. As DNA, the CDR3 is TGTGCCAGTCCGTCACTACAGGGGGCCATGAGCGAGCAGTACTTC.

This clonotype was counted once. The chain couples TRBV30 to TRBJ1-5, with 10 bases identical to TRBD1. The CDR3 contains 14 residues. Trimming at V came to 1 base and at J to 5 bases, leaving 2 bases not matched to a gene. CDR1 is GTSNPN, CDR2 SVGIG, per germline (reference sequence). CDR3 bases: TGTGCCTGGAGTGGGGGACAGGGGCATCAGCCCCAGCATTTT. This codes for CAWSGGQGHQPQHF.

The chain couples TRBV4-1 to TRBJ2-1; D uncertain. This CDR3 contains 15 residues. Between the trimmed V and J ends, which lost 0 bases and 5 bases, there was a span of 11 bases. The germline gives CDR1 MGHRA, CDR2 YSYEKL. CDR3 nucleotide sequence: TGCGCCAGCAGCCAAGAGTCGAGCGATCACAATGAGCAGTTCTTC. Its protein product is CASSQESSDHNEQFF.

The chain joins TRBV3-1 to TRBJ1-1; D is ambiguous. CDR3 size: 16 residues. The germline CDR1 and CDR2 sequences are LGHDT and YNNKEL (reference sequence). Trimming left V 0 bases short and J 0 bases short, with 11 bases between. The CDR3 region is CASSQDVFRMNTEAFF. CDR3 DNA sequence: TGTGCCAGCAGCCAAGATGTGTTCAGGATGAACACTGAAGCTTTCTTT.

V gene TRBV24-1 combines with J gene TRBJ2-2; TRBD1 aligns across 11 bases. The CDR3 runs 15 residues. Unmatched junction bases numbered 3, after V lost 7 bases and J lost 3 bases. Germline CDR1 and CDR2: KGHDR and SFDVKD. The CDR3 region has the DNA TGTGCCACCAGACCGGGACAGGGGGACACCGGGGAGCTGTTTTTT. It encodes CATRPGQGDTGELFF.

The chain carries TRBV27 and TRBJ1-2; D unclear. This CDR3 is 16 amino acids long. Germline assignment: CDR1 MNHEY and CDR2 SMNVEV (reference sequence). Trimming removed 6 bases at V and 4 bases at J, with 21 bases between. The CDR3 DNA follows: TGTGCCAGCAGCACCTTAATAGGAGCGAAATCCTATGGCTACACCTTC. This translates into CASSTLIGAKSYGYTF.

There are a few counts of this clonotype. The rearrangement joins TRBV7-6 to TRBJ1-2, with a possible D match to TRBD1 (6 bases). V dropped 5 bases and J dropped 3 bases, with 10 bases sitting between them. Germline V gene sequence: CDR1 SGHVS, CDR2 FNYEAQ. The CDR3 sequence is 13 residues long. The CDR3, as DNA: TGTGCCAGCAGCCAGGACAGCTACTATGGCTACACCTTC. This encodes CASSQDSYYGYTF.

The chain couples TRBV10-3 to TRBJ2-2, with TRBD1 identical over 11 bases. CDR1 and CDR2 (germline): ENHRY, SYGVKD. The CDR3 is 18 amino acids. V was clipped by 2 bases and J by 6 bases; unmatched bases: 11. CDR3 nucleotides: TGTGCCATCAGTGAGGGATTGTGGACAGGGGGCCTCGCCGGGGAGCTGTTTTTT. Its protein is CAISEGLWTGGLAGELFF.

The rearrangement joins TRBV10-3 to TRBJ1-1; D gene uncertain. V lost 7 bases, J lost 3 bases, and 12 bases lay in between. The CDR3 contains 13 residues. Germline assignment: CDR1 ENHRY and CDR2 SYGVKD. Here the CDR3 DNA reads TGTGCCATCATCGATCCCGGGGACACTGAAGCTTTCTTT. It translates to CAIIDPGDTEAFF.

This chain links TRBV4-1 with TRBJ1-1; D is undetermined. The CDR3 sequence is 15 residues long. Trimming left V 0 bases short and J 1 base short, with 9 bases between. Germline V lookup: CDR1 MGHRA, CDR2 YSYEKL. CDR3 bases: TGCGCCAGCAGCCAAGAACCGGGCTGGAACACTGAAGCTTTCTTT. Amino acid sequence: CASSQEPGWNTEAFF.

V and J are TRBV4-1 and TRBJ1-2; D call uncertain. The CDR3 totals 16 residues. The germline V and J ends were trimmed by 0 bases and 3 bases, with 14 bases remaining between them. The germline V gene has CDR1 MGHRA and CDR2 YSYEKL. Written as DNA, the CDR3 is TGCGCCAGCAGCCAAGATCCCCTTGTTAAGTACTATGGCTACACCTTC. It encodes CASSQDPLVKYYGYTF.

J is TRBJ1-6 and V is TRBV7-9, with D uncertain. The CDR3 sequence is 12 residues long. The germline gives CDR1 SEHNR, CDR2 FQNEAQ (reference sequence). The ends were cut back, 5 bases at V and 5 bases at J, with 4 bases in the middle. CDR3 protein: CASSIHNSPLHF. For the CDR3, the DNA is TGTGCCAGCAGCATCCATAATTCACCCCTCCACTTT.

V usage is TRBV19 and J usage is TRBJ2-1; TRBD2 is a possible D gene (6 bases). The germline gives CDR1 LNHDA, CDR2 SQIVND (reference sequence). V lost 6 bases and J lost 2, with 14 bases in between. CDR3 size: 15 residues. The CDR3 loop is CASSLSEGPYNEQFF. The CDR3 DNA follows: TGTGCCAGTAGCCTATCGGAGGGACCCTACAATGAGCAGTTCTTC.